This note documents a single T cell receptor beta chain sequence. Its antigen remains unidentified. No per-base quality is available; no much larger clone lies one base away. Another Seattle source contributed samples from volunteer blood donors who had recovered from COVID-19. Collaborating institutions collected whole blood in K2EDTA tubes following their own protocols. For TCRbeta analysis, collaborator samples were shipped as frozen whole blood, as isolated PBMCs, or as DNA extracted from either sample type. The data derive from a study of blood T cell repertoires in COVID-19 (dated by TCRdb to 2019 to 2021). As for the study more broadly: Samples covering the acute and convalescent phases of COVID-19 were provided by collaborators in the United States, Italy and Spain. A de-identified subject ID, COVID-19 status, age in years and sex were almost always included in the sample metadata. Samples came from the ongoing ImmuneRACE study (first 160 participants) plus 1,254 subjects from 6 global collaborators. The repertoires were made available in a free public database intended to serve as a resource for research on the immune response to SARS-CoV-2. Where available, HLA class I and class II types were taken from metadata supplied by the sample provider and were not determined by assay-based typing. Subjects who had been exposed to COVID-19, were actively infected with it, or had recovered from it provided the deeply sampled blood TCRbeta repertoires that made up the dataset. The prospective study material was composed of cDNA or gDNA derived from T cells, B-cell-depleted T cells, or PBMCs.

Overall study outcomes, separate from this receptor: Clinical and demographic metadata were provided uncurated, with the amount varying by source and participant.

TCRbeta CDR3 regions were amplified from genomic DNA by means of the immunoSEQ Assay, a bias-controlled multiplex PCR. The source study handled its data this way. The number of nucleated cells in each sample was estimated from the amplification of reference gene primers within the assay. Sequence reads were collapsed and filtered to measure the absolute abundance of every unique TCRbeta CDR3 rearrangement. For each sample, productive Simpson clonality was calculated as the square root of Simpson's diversity index over productive rearrangements. Sourced from immuneACCESS, this table was stored by TCRdb with only in-frame sequences that have V and J called. A share of the clones is absent; for the studies checked, an unresolved V gene accounts for under half, and the remainder has no known explanation. V and J calls and clone size come straight from that table; D and trimming were deduced from the DNA. For this sample there are around 240,000 clones; about 86% appear just once. About 2.9% of the sample comes from the top ten.

From the cysteine up to the phenylalanine, the CDR3 has a length of 16 residues. Of the read, only the CDR3 DNA is kept; its 48 bases are in frame from base 1. The germline V gene encodes CDR1 PRHDT and CDR2 FYEKMQ (reference sequence). V lost 1 base and J lost 4 bases, and the count of bases not matched to a germline gene is 8. The sequence derives from a woman in her 30s who had recovered from COVID-19. The chain is assembled from TRBV13 and TRBJ1-1, and 8 bases in between align with TRBD1. Sequences were obtained from peripheral blood. The CDR3 region reads CASSLESQTGGTEAFF. The DNA sequence is as follows: TGTGCCAGCAGCTTAGAGAGCCAAACAGGGGGCACTGAAGCTTTCTTT.